The TCR beta chain under discussion was sequenced for a study of blood T cell repertoires in COVID-19. Study-level information: Acute and convalescent COVID-19 samples came from the United States, Italy and Spain. Nucleic acid was either cDNA or gDNA, and it came from T cells, B-cell-depleted T cells, or PBMCs.

The Seattle patients, enrolled during active infection, were followed longitudinally. Authors' analysis steps: It was from reference gene primer amplification that nucleated cell counts were estimated. Sequencing used immunoSEQ multiplex PCR; TCRdb keeps in-frame clones, though not all of them. The V and J calls and clone size are taken from that table; D and trimming were inferred from the DNA. The profile covers under 200,000 clones, with around four fifths appearing a single time and approximately 8.1% taken by the ten largest. Trimming at V came to 1 base and at J to 0 bases, leaving 6 bases not matched to a gene. This CDR3 comprises 16 residues. Germline V CDR1 and CDR2: SGHRS, YFSETQ.

This chain joins TRBV5-1 and TRBJ2-7, with 8 nucleotides matching TRBD1. The sample consisted of peripheral blood. The TCR was taken from a woman aged 80 or over with COVID-19, enrolled during active disease. CDR3 sequence: CASSLLGQGSSYEQYF. The CDR3 nucleotides are TGCGCCAGCAGCTTGTTAGGACAGGGAAGCTCCTACGAGCAGTACTTC.